This T cell receptor beta chain was recovered during a study of blood T cells in healthy people across ages. Broader study findings: PBMCs left unsorted prevented a conclusive naive versus antigen-experienced comparison.

This clonotype was seen repeatedly, ten times or more. Antigen unknown. Trimming left V 5 bases short and J 1 base short, with 11 bases between. This CDR3 has 14 residues. Whenever a sample was processed, at least 6 million PBMCs were isolated. Per sample, extraction of total RNA gave at least 5.5 micrograms in every case. The authors ran a second PCR of about 6 to 11 cycles using a sample-barcoded 5' primer and a J-beta primer mix. Samples each returned at least 2.5 million CDR3-containing paired-end reads. Via MiXCR, TCRdb re-called the 5' RACE reads, giving one row per CDR3 protein. The data contain roughly 1.6 million distinct CDR3 sequences, about 35% of them singletons.

The chain joins TRBV12-3 or TRBV12-4 to TRBJ1-1; D is uncertain. Sequencing was carried out using blood. The TCR was taken from a woman under 40 in good health. The CDR3 is CASSLGLPNTEAFF. DNA for the CDR3: TGTGCCAGCAGTCTGGGTCTCCCGAACACTGAAGCTTTCTTT.